This note documents a single T cell receptor (beta chain) sequence. This clonotype was observed a few times. Its antigen target is currently unknown. The input lacks base qualities; no much larger clone sits a single base away. Compared with germline, V lacks 7 bases and J lacks 5 bases; bases without a gene match: 10. CDR1 and CDR2 are read off the germline V gene as SGHVS and FQNEAQ. The CDR3, from cysteine to phenylalanine, totals 16 residues. The only DNA kept is the CDR3, 48 bases in frame from the first base. To demonstrate the VDJtools post-analysis software, the study profiled TCR beta repertoires from the peripheral blood of about a dozen young patients with multiple sclerosis. The multiple sclerosis patients were children and adolescents between roughly 6 and 15 years of age. These data originate in a study of post-analysis software for immune sequencing data (dated by TCRdb to between 2014 and 2017). Regarding the study in general: Disease courses on record covered relapsing-remitting, secondary progressive and progressive-relapsing multiple sclerosis, though some patients had no subtype annotation. Patient repertoires were compared against 11 to 12 previously published healthy control repertoires from donors aged about 6 to 25 years. A subset of samples was prepared in parallel using single-end sample barcoding, then pooled and co-amplified after Illumina adapter ligation.

The library was generated by PCR. Sequencing took place on an Illumina HiSeq 2500. To reduce PCR and sequencing biases, unique molecular identifiers were built into the TCR beta cDNA libraries. Per 1 to 10 million input T cells, roughly 0.5 million cDNA molecules were obtained, such that each molecule approximated one T cell. The same protocol used for the earlier healthy control dataset was applied to prepare and sequence the patient libraries. Samples belonging to the same batch were prepared together, multiplexed and sequenced on a shared HiSeq lane. Concerning the study's data processing: MIGEC handled the raw barcoded reads, throwing out single-read molecular identifier groups before consensus assembly and CDR3 extraction. VDJtools was used for post-analysis of the clonotype tables, with diversity normalized by down-sampling every dataset to the smallest sample size. To correct batch-related cross-sample contamination, repertoire overlap clustering matched CDR3 amino acid sequences but not nucleotide sequences. The public reads were reanalyzed by TCRdb: fastp trimming at Q25, MiXCR alignment, in-frame beta chains only. Rows with one shared CDR3 protein collapse into an entry with the most common genes and DNA. In this record, the V and J calls reflect TCRdb's handling and not the investigators' own analysis. The sample table contains about 200,000 distinct CDR3 sequences; only one count was recorded for roughly 30% of them. 3% to 3.5% of the sample goes to the ten largest clones.

Results the study describes overall, beyond this receptor: Strong co-clustering of samples prepared in the same batch was shown by direct clustering with F measure, prompting a batch-effect correction. The control group was slightly older than the multiple sclerosis patient group. Compared with controls, multiple sclerosis patients had significantly lower normalized Chao1 diversity, a finding suggesting substantial peripheral T-cell clonal expansion. Significantly higher frequencies in patients than in controls were found for about five TRBV segments, including TRBV5-6, TRBV5-1 and TRBV20-1.

Recombination linked TRBV7-8 to TRBJ2-5; the central 13 bases match TRBD2. Sequenced: blood. The origin of this receptor is a girl aged 2-17 years with multiple sclerosis. The CDR3 is CASTELAGGPRETQYF. The nucleotides are TGTGCCAGCACCGAACTAGCGGGAGGGCCCAGGGAGACCCAGTACTTC.